This TCR beta chain was recovered during a study of T cells in Graves' hyperthyroidism and ophthalmopathy. Study-level information: Before treatment of any kind, peripheral blood was taken at initial diagnosis.

The germline gives CDR1 MNHNS, CDR2 SASEGT. The CDR3 is made up of 16 amino acids. J gave up 3 bases and V 6 bases, and 10 bases lay outside the gene matches. Clinical symptoms, serum thyroxine, TRAb, thyroid ultrasound and orbital computed tomography established diagnosis. From RNA transcripts, TCR beta CDR3 regions were amplified. TCR CDR3 regions were first amplified by RT-PCR with HTBI primers. TCRdb re-derived calls from the multiplex PCR reads in MiXCR, one entry per CDR3 protein. Of around 430,000 distinct CDR3 sequences in the sample, more than 12% were seen once. Ten or more counts support this clonotype. The target antigen is unknown. Findings and caveats of the study: Most thyroid clonotypes with frequency above 0.001 were detected in blood.

The clonotype originates from a woman in her 30s with Graves' hyperthyroidism. Material: blood. This chain uses TRBV6-1 with TRBJ2-1; TRBD2 matches 8 bases. The CDR3 reads CASSSTSGRFYNEQFF. Here the CDR3 DNA reads TGTGCCAGCAGCTCGACGAGCGGGAGATTCTACAATGAGCAGTTCTTC.